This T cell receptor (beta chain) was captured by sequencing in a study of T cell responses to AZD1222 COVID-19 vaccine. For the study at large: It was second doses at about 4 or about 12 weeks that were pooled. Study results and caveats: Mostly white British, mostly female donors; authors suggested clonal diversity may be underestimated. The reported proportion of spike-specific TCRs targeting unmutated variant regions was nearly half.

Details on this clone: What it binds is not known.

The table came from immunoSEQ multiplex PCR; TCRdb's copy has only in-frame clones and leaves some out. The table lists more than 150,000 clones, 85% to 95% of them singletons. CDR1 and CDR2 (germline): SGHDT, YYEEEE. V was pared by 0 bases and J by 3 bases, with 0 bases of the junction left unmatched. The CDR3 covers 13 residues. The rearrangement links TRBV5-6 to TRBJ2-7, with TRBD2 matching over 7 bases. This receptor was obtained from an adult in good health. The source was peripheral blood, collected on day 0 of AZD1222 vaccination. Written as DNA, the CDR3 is TGTGCCAGCAGCTTGGAGCGGGGCTACGAGCAGTACTTC. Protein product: CASSLERGYEQYF.